These T cell receptor beta chains were read from a single sample in a study of identical twins. TCRdb re-derived calls from the 5' RACE reads in MiXCR, one entry per CDR3 protein. The table has roughly 480,000 distinct CDR3 sequences, 20% to 25% seen once; the top ten hold 2.9%. The sample was also linked to a second study, of T cells expressing NK-cell markers.

Material: CD4+ T cells sorted from blood. The receptors were sampled from a woman aged 18-29 years in good health. CDR3s include the opening cysteine and the closing phenylalanine or tryptophan. A D gene is named only where the DNA matches it firmly. The size of a clone is reported for some rows only, either as once, few or many, or as a class for expanded clones.

clone_size d_call j_call v_call cdr3_nt cdr3_aa
few - TRBJ1-1 TRBV4-3 TGCGCCAGCAGACCCGGAGGCCTTGGGGCTTTCTTT CASRPGGLGAFF
few TRBD1 TRBJ2-2 TRBV20-1 TGCAGTGCTGGGAGACAGGGGTCCGGGGAGCTGTTTTTT CSAGRQGSGELFF
few - TRBJ2-5 TRBV7-9 TGTGCCAGCAATGCGGCGGAAGAGACCCAGTACTTC CASNAAEETQYF
- - TRBJ2-1 TRBV20-1 TGCAGTGCTAGAGGGGTCGTGGACGCTGGGAATGAGCAGTTCTTC CSARGVVDAGNEQFF
- TRBD2 TRBJ2-1 TRBV5-1 TGCGCCAGCAGCTTGGCCGCGGCGGGGGGGCCGTATGAGCAGTTCTTC CASSLAAAGGPYEQFF
- - TRBJ1-1 TRBV7-9 TGTGCCAGCAGCAACGGGTGGGGGGCTTTCTTT CASSNGWGAFF
- - TRBJ2-5 TRBV11-2 TGTGCCAGCAGCTTAGTTCGGTTAAGCAGGGGATTTCAAGAGACCCAGTACTTC CASSLVRLSRGFQETQYF
few - TRBJ2-5 TRBV6-1 TGTGCCAGCAGAAGAACAAGGGTGACGAAAGAGACCCAGTACTTC CASRRTRVTKETQYF
few - TRBJ1-6 TRBV5-1 TGCGCCAGCAGCTTGTTGGATTCACCCCTCCACTTT CASSLLDSPLHF
- - TRBJ2-7 TRBV29-1 TGCAGCGTTGTTTCCCCCTACGAGCAGTACTTC CSVVSPYEQYF
- - TRBJ1-5 TRBV12-3/TRBV12-4 TGTGCCAGCAGTTCAAGACGGACTTATCAGCCCCAGCATTTT CASSSRRTYQPQHF
few TRBD1 TRBJ2-1 TRBV20-1 TGCAGTGCTAGGGGACAGGGCGGACGCTACAATGAGCAGTTCTTC CSARGQGGRYNEQFF
few - TRBJ1-1 TRBV6-5 TGTGCCAGCAGTTACTCTGTGCAACAGAACACTGAAGCTTTCTTT CASSYSVQQNTEAFF
few - TRBJ2-7 TRBV20-1 TGCAGTGCTAGTAGGCACTCCTACGAGCAGTACTTC CSASRHSYEQYF
few - TRBJ1-1 TRBV29-1 TGCAGCGTTTCAGGTGGGGACACTGAAGCTTTCTTT CSVSGGDTEAFF
- TRBD2 TRBJ2-3 TRBV5-1 TGCGCCAGCAGGGAGGGGACTAGCGGAACCACAGATACGCAGTATTTT CASREGTSGTTDTQYF
- TRBD2 TRBJ2-5 TRBV11-3 TGTGCCAGCAGCTTGGGTCTAGCGGGGATAGAGACCCAGTACTTC CASSLGLAGIETQYF
- - TRBJ2-1 TRBV7-9 TGTGCCAGCAGCATAGTCCGGGGGGCGCAAAGCAATGAGCAGTTCTTC CASSIVRGAQSNEQFF
few - TRBJ1-2 TRBV20-1 TGCAGTGCCAAACTAACAGGCGAGGATGGCTACACCTTC CSAKLTGEDGYTF
few - TRBJ2-4 TRBV6-1 TGTGCCAGCAACGAAGGCCCGTCTATTCCAGTAGCCAAAAACATTCAGTACTTC CASNEGPSIPVAKNIQYF
few TRBD2 TRBJ2-7 TRBV5-1 TGCGCCAGCAGCTCCTGGACTAGCGGCTACGAGCAGTACTTC CASSSWTSGYEQYF
- TRBD1 TRBJ2-7 TRBV20-1 TGCAGTGCTAGGGACAGGACCTACGAGCAGTACTTC CSARDRTYEQYF
- TRBD2 TRBJ2-1 TRBV20-1 TGCAGTGCTCTGGGACTAGCGGGAGGCAATGAGCAGTTCTTC CSALGLAGGNEQFF
once TRBD2 TRBJ2-5 TRBV20-1 TGCAGTGCTAGAGATCGGCGGGAGGGCCGCGAGACCCAGTACTTC CSARDRREGRETQYF
few - TRBJ2-5 TRBV9 TGTGCCAGCAGCCCGTACGGGAGTCCACAAGAGACCCAGTACTTC CASSPYGSPQETQYF
few TRBD2 TRBJ2-1 TRBV5-1 TGCGCCAGCAGCCCGACTAGCGGGAGCAATGAGCAGTTCTTC CASSPTSGSNEQFF
many - TRBJ2-5 TRBV19 TGTGCCAGTAGTGACACCTCAAGGGCGGAGACCCAGTACTTC CASSDTSRAETQYF